This T cell receptor beta chain was sequenced in a study of blood T cell repertoires in COVID-19. Study as a whole: Acute-phase and convalescent COVID-19 samples originated in the United States, Italy and Spain.

Using immunoSEQ multiplex PCR, the repertoire was profiled, and TCRdb retains in-frame clones only, with some absent. The table records about 200,000 clones, more than 70% of them present only once. Germline values: CDR1 SGDLS, CDR2 YYNGEE. Trimming took 4 bases from V and 0 from J, leaving 14 bases between them. The CDR3 has 17 residues. The clonotype was recovered from a woman aged 80 or over with active or convalescent COVID-19. The chain employs TRBV9 and TRBJ2-6; no firm D call. Sequencing was done on a sample of peripheral blood. The CDR3 sequence is CASSSSSPSSGANVLTF. The CDR3 coding sequence is TGTGCCAGCAGCTCCTCAAGCCCTAGCTCTGGGGCCAACGTCCTGACTTTC. Variable domain in full (rest from reference TRBV9 and TRBJ2-6): DSGVTQTPKHLITATGQRVTLRCSPRSGDLSVYWYQQSLDQGLQFLIQYYNGEERAKGNILERFSAQQFPDLHSELNLSSLELGDSALYFCASSSSSPSSGANVLTFGAGSRLTVL.